A selection of T cell receptor beta chains follows, all from one sample in a study of T cell repertoires in cytomegalovirus infection. One entry per CDR3 protein, called by TCRdb with MiXCR from the reads. The sample carries 900,000 to 950,000 distinct CDR3 sequences, approximately 33% recorded once. These TCRs are of unknown antigen specificity. The input for sequencing was cultured CD8+ T cells from PBMCs, taken from culture after CMV antigen stimulation. The receptor source for this set is a human donor in good health (CMV status not recorded). Some clones in this sample may be carry-over from other donors' samples. CDR3s include the opening cysteine and the closing phenylalanine or tryptophan. The D gene is left open where the match is weak. For some rows the clone size is stated as once, few or many, or as a class when expanded; others skip it.

clone size,V gene,J gene,D gene,CDR3 DNA,CDR3 protein
many,TRBV7-8,TRBJ2-1,NA,TGTGCCAGCAGTATCTGGGGCAAAGTGAGCTCCTACAATGAGCAGTTCTTC,CASSIWGKVSSYNEQFF
many,TRBV7-8,TRBJ2-1,TRBD2,TGTGCCAGCAGCCCAAGCGGGGGGCGCAATGAGCAGTTCTTC,CASSPSGGRNEQFF
many,TRBV7-7,TRBJ2-2,TRBD1,TGTGCTAGCTCCCCCCCGGGACAGGGTTTCAACGGGGAGCTGTTTTTT,CASSPPGQGFNGELFF
NA,TRBV5-4,TRBJ2-7,NA,TGTGCCAGCAGCCCCCCATCAGGGGCCTCCACTAATACCTACGAGCAGTACTTC,CASSPPSGASTNTYEQYF
many,TRBV7-8,TRBJ2-3,NA,TGTGCCAGCAGCTTAAGGCTAGTCTCAGATACGCAGTATTTT,CASSLRLVSDTQYF
many,TRBV7-2,TRBJ2-5,TRBD1,TGTGCCAGCAGGAGGACAGGGATGGTGACCCAGTACTTC,CASRRTGMVTQYF
few,TRBV7-9,TRBJ2-7,TRBD1,TGTGCCAGCAGCTTGCCGGGACAGGGTCTCCTTTCAGCCTACGAGCAGTACTTC,CASSLPGQGLLSAYEQYF
NA,TRBV7-4,TRBJ1-1,NA,TGTGCCAGCAGGCCTGCAGATCGAACAAGTGAAGCTTTCTTT,CASRPADRTSEAFF
NA,TRBV6-1,TRBJ2-1,TRBD1,TGTGCCAGCAGTTTAACCGGGACAGGGGTAAGGAATGAGCAGTTCTTC,CASSLTGTGVRNEQFF
many,TRBV20-1,TRBJ1-1,TRBD1,TGCAGTGCTGGACAGGGAGGAACTGAAGCTTTCTTT,CSAGQGGTEAFF
few,TRBV6-1,TRBJ1-1,NA,TGTGCCAGCAGTGTTGGTTACACTGAAGCTTTCTTT,CASSVGYTEAFF
many,TRBV10-3,TRBJ2-5,NA,TGTGCCATCAGTGAGGTTGTAGGCTTGGAGACCCAGTACTTC,CAISEVVGLETQYF
few,TRBV19,TRBJ2-1,TRBD2,TGTGCCAGTAGTATCCTTAGCGGGGGGCACCTCTACAATGAGCAGTTCTTC,CASSILSGGHLYNEQFF
many,TRBV7-6,TRBJ2-1,TRBD2,TGTGCCAGCAGCAACGCCGGGACTAGCGGGGGGGCATTCTACAATGAGCAGTTCTTC,CASSNAGTSGGAFYNEQFF
NA,TRBV19,TRBJ1-1,NA,TGTGCCAGTAGTATTTTGAACCACAGGATGAACACTGAAGCTTTCTTT,CASSILNHRMNTEAFF
many,TRBV6-2/TRBV6-3,TRBJ2-1,NA,TGTGCCAGCAGTTACTTCCTAGCCCGGTACAATGAGCAGTTCTTC,CASSYFLARYNEQFF
few,TRBV5-4,TRBJ1-3,TRBD1,TGTGCCAGCAGCACCGGGACAGGGACTGGAAACACCATATATTTT,CASSTGTGTGNTIYF
few,TRBV6-8,TRBJ1-1,NA,TGTGCCAGCAGTTACTTAGGGGGAGGTTTAATGAACACTGAAGCTTTCTTT,CASSYLGGGLMNTEAFF
NA,TRBV19,TRBJ2-7,NA,TGTGCCAGTAGTATGGCAGGGGACTACGAGCAGTACTTC,CASSMAGDYEQYF
NA,TRBV4-1,TRBJ1-1,NA,TGCGCCAGCAGCCAAGATTTACGGGTGGGGACTGAAGCTTTCTTT,CASSQDLRVGTEAFF
few,TRBV9,TRBJ1-1,NA,TGTGCCAGCAGCGTTGGACAGTTGAACACTGAAGCTTTCTTT,CASSVGQLNTEAFF
few,TRBV4-1,TRBJ1-5,NA,TGTGCCAGCAGCCAAAGCGGTCAGCCCCAGCATTTT,CASSQSGQPQHF
few,TRBV7-9,TRBJ2-5,TRBD1,TGTGCCAGCAGCTTAGCCGGGACAGGGGATTCGGAGACCCAGTACTTC,CASSLAGTGDSETQYF
NA,TRBV10-3,TRBJ1-1,NA,TGTGCCATCAGACCAGACCAGACACTGACTGAAGCTTTCTTT,CAIRPDQTLTEAFF
NA,TRBV6-2/TRBV6-3,TRBJ1-1,NA,TGTGCCAGCAGTTCTGACTTTTTGAACACTGAAGCTTTCTTT,CASSSDFLNTEAFF
NA,TRBV13,TRBJ1-4,NA,TGTGCCAGCAGCTCCTCGGCGTTCCGGGACCGAGAAAAACTGTTTTTT,CASSSSAFRDREKLFF
few,TRBV27,TRBJ1-1,NA,TGTGCCAGCAGACCAGGGGTGGGCACTGAAGCTTTCTTT,CASRPGVGTEAFF
many,TRBV7-2,TRBJ2-7,TRBD1,TGTGCCAGCAGCCTGACAGGGGACGAGCAGTACTTC,CASSLTGDEQYF
NA,TRBV6-6,TRBJ1-2,NA,TGTGCCAGCAGTTACCGGTCTGGTGATGGTGGCTACACCTTC,CASSYRSGDGGYTF
many,TRBV5-6,TRBJ2-1,NA,TGTGCCAGCAGCTTAGGACAGCCTAATGAGCAGTTCTTC,CASSLGQPNEQFF
few,TRBV4-1,TRBJ1-1,NA,TGCGCCAGCAGCCAAGACAGGGTTGACACTGAAGCTTTCTTT,CASSQDRVDTEAFF
few,TRBV2,TRBJ1-5,NA,TGTGCCAGCAGATCAGGGAGCTATAGCAATCAGCCCCAGCATTTT,CASRSGSYSNQPQHF
NA,TRBV2,TRBJ2-7,TRBD2,TGTGCCAGCAGTGAAGCGCGGGGGAGCGAGCAGTACTTC,CASSEARGSEQYF
NA,TRBV7-9,TRBJ2-1,NA,TGTGCCAGCAGCTTATCGTCTACGAGCTCCTACAATGAGCAGTTCTTC,CASSLSSTSSYNEQFF
NA,TRBV7-8,TRBJ2-5,TRBD2,TGTGCCAGCAGCTTAGAGGCGGGGGTCCCAGGAGAGACCCAGTACTTC,CASSLEAGVPGETQYF
NA,TRBV4-1,TRBJ2-1,NA,TGCGCCAGCAGCCAAGAGGATTCGGGCAGCAATGAGCAGTTCTTC,CASSQEDSGSNEQFF
NA,TRBV19,TRBJ2-1,NA,TGTGCCAGTAGTATACCCTCCGAAGGACTCACCTACAATGAGCAGTTCTTC,CASSIPSEGLTYNEQFF
many,TRBV10-2,TRBJ2-7,NA,TGCGCCAGCAGCCTTTTCAGGGAGGACGAGCAGTACTTC,CASSLFREDEQYF
once,TRBV10-3,TRBJ1-1,TRBD1,TGTGCCATCAGTGTTCTTGGGACAGGTAACACTGAAGCTTTCTTT,CAISVLGTGNTEAFF
once,TRBV6-5,TRBJ2-1,TRBD2,TGTGCCAGCAGTTACTACGGCGGGGGGTACAATGAGCAGTTCTTC,CASSYYGGGYNEQFF
NA,TRBV6-8,TRBJ2-3,NA,TGTGCCAGCAGTTACTCCGTGGGAGATACGCAGTATTTT,CASSYSVGDTQYF
few,TRBV7-9,TRBJ1-2,TRBD1,TGTGCCAGCAGCTCCCGGGACAGGGAGTTGGATGGCTACACCTTC,CASSSRDRELDGYTF
many,TRBV6-1,TRBJ1-1,NA,TGTGCCAGCAGTTTACAGCACACTGAAGCTTTCTTT,CASSLQHTEAFF
NA,TRBV11-3,TRBJ2-1,NA,TGTGCCAGCAGCCTTAGGAGAGGGGGGACACAAATCAATGAGCAGTTCTTC,CASSLRRGGTQINEQFF
NA,TRBV9,TRBJ1-1,NA,TGTGCCAGCAGCGTATCGGGAGGGGGGCACACTGAAGCTTTCTTT,CASSVSGGGHTEAFF